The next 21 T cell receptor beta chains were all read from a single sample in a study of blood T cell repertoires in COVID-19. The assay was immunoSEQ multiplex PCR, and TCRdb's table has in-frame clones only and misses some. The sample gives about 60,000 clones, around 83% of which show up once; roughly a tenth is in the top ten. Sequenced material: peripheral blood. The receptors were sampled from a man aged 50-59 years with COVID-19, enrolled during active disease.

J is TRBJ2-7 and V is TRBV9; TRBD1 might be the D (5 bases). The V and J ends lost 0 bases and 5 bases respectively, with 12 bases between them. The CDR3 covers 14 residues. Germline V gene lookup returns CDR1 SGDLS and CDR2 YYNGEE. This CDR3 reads CASSVGPQGHEQYF. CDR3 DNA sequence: TGTGCCAGCAGCGTAGGCCCGCAGGGCCACGAGCAGTACTTC.

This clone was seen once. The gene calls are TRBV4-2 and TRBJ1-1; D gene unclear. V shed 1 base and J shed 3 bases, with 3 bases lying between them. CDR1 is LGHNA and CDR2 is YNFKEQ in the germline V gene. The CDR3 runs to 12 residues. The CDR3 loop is CASSQGDTEAFF. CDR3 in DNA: TGTGCCAGCAGCCAAGGAGACACTGAAGCTTTCTTT.

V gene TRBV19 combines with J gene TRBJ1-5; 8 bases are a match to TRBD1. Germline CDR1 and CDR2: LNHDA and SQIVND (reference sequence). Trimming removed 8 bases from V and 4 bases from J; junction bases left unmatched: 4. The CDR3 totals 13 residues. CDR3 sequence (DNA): TGTGCCAGTGCTCGGACAGGGAATCAGCCCCAGCATTTT. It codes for CASARTGNQPQHF.

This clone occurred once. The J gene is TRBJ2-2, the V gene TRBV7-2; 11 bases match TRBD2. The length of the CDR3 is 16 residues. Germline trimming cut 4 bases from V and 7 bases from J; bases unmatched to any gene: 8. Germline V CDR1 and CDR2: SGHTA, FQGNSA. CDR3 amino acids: CASSSRLAGRVGELFF. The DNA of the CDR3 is TGTGCCAGCAGCTCAAGACTAGCGGGAAGGGTCGGGGAGCTGTTTTTT.

CDR3 sequence reads: CATSDLRRESDTQYF. Here the CDR3 DNA reads TGTGCCACCAGTGATTTGCGGCGGGAGTCAGATACGCAGTATTTT. The chain joins TRBV24-1 to TRBJ2-3; 7 nucleotides align to TRBD2. Germline lookup yields CDR1 KGHDR and CDR2 SFDVKD. V shed 0 bases and J 4 bases; nucleotides not matched to a gene: 3. This CDR3 spans 15 amino acids.

The CDR3 bases are TGCGCCAGCAGCTTGGCCGGCTATGGCTACACCTTC. This encodes CASSLAGYGYTF. The rearrangement joins TRBV5-1 to TRBJ1-2, with D uncertain. The CDR3 extends over 12 amino acids. Germline values: CDR1 SGHRS, CDR2 YFSETQ. V was cut by 0 bases and J by 4 bases, with 4 bases left in between.

CDR3 coding DNA: TGTGCCAGCAGCTTAGTAGTCGACTACGAGCAGTACTTC. It specifies CASSLVVDYEQYF. The J gene is TRBJ2-7, the V gene TRBV7-9; D ambiguous. The CDR3 is 13 amino acids. Trimming took off 1 base at V and 3 bases at J, with 7 bases between the two ends. Germline V lookup: CDR1 SEHNR, CDR2 FQNEAQ (reference sequence).

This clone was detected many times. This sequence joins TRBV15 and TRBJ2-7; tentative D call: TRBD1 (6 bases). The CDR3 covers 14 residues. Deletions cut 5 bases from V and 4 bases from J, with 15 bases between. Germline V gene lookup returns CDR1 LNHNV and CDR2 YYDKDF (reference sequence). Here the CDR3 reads CATSAGDGPYEQYF. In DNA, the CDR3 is TGTGCCACCAGCGCAGGGGACGGCCCTTACGAGCAGTACTTC.

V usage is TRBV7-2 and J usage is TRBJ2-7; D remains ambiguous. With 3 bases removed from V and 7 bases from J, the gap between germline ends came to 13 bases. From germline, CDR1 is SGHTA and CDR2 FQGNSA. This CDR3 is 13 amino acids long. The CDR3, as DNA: TGTGCCAGCAGCTTTGAACTACTCCTGGAGCAGTACTTC. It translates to CASSFELLLEQYF.

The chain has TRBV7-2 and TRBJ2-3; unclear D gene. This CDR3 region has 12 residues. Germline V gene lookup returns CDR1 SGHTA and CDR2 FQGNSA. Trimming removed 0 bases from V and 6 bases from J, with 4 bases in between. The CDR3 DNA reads TGTGCCAGCAGCTTAGCAAGCGATACGCAGTATTTT. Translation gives CASSLASDTQYF. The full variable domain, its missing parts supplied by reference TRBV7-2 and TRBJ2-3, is GAGVSQSPSNKVTEKGKDVELRCDPISGHTALYWYRQSLGQGLEFLIYFQGNSAPDKSGLPSDRFSAERTGGSVSTLTIQRTQQEDSAVYLCASSLASDTQYFGPGTRLTVL.

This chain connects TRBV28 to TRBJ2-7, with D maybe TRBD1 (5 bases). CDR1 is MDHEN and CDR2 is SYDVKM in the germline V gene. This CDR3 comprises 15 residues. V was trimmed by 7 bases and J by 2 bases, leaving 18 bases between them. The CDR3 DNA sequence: TGTGCCAGCACCCCTTTGGGCCAGGGTCCCTACGAGCAGTACTTC. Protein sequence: CASTPLGQGPYEQYF.

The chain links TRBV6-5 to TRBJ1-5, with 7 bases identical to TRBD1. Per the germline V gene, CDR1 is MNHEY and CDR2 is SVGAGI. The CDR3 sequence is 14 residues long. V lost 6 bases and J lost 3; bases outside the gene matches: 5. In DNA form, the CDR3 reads TGTGCCAGCAGCCCGGACAGGAACAATCAGCCCCAGCATTTT. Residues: CASSPDRNNQPQHF.

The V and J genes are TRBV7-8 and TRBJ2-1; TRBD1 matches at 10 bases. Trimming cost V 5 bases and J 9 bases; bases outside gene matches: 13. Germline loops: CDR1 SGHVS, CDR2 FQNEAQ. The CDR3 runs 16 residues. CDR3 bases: TGTGCCAGCAGCAACATCCGGGACAGGGGCTCGGGTGAGCAGTTCTTC. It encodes CASSNIRDRGSGEQFF.

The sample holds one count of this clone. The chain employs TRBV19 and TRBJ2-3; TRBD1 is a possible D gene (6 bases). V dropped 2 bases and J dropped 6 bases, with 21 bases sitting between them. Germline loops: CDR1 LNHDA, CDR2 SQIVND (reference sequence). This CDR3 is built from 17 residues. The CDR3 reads CASSIKGRGSSSDTQYF. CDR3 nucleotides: TGTGCCAGTAGTATAAAAGGAAGGGGGAGTAGCTCCGATACGCAGTATTTT.

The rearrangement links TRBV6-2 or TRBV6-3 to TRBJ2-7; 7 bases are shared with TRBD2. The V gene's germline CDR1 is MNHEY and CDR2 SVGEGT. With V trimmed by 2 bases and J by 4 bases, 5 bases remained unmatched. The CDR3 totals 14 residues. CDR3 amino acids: CASSYRSSGYEQYF. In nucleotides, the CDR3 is TGTGCCAGCAGTTACCGGTCTAGCGGATACGAGCAGTACTTC.

CDR3 in amino acids: CSLTRGASGPTDTQYF. The CDR3 coding sequence is TGCAGCTTGACGAGAGGAGCTAGCGGACCCACAGATACGCAGTATTTT. The chain links TRBV29-1 to TRBJ2-3; 7 bases agree with TRBD2. Trimming took 8 bases from V and 2 from J; bases not matched to a gene: 16. The CDR3 contains 16 residues. Germline loops: CDR1 SQVTM, CDR2 ANQGSEA.

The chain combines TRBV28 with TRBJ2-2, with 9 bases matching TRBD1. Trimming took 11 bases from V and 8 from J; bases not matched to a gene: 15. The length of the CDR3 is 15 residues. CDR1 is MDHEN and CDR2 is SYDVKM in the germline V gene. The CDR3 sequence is CACFPGTGKSGELFF. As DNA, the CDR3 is TGTGCCTGTTTCCCCGGGACAGGGAAGTCGGGGGAGCTGTTTTTT.

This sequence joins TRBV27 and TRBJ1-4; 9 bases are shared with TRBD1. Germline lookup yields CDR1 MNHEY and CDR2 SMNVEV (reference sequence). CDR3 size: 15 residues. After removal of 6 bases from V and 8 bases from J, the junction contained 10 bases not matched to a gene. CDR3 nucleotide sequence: TGTGCCAGCAGGGCCACAGGGGGCAAGGGAGAAAAACTGTTTTTT. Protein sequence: CASRATGGKGEKLFF.

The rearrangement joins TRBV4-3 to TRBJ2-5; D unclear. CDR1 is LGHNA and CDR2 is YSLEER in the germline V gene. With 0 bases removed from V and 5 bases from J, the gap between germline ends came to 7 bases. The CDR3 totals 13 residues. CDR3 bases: TGCGCCAGCAGCCAAGATCGTCGGGAGACCCAGTACTTC. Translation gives CASSQDRRETQYF.

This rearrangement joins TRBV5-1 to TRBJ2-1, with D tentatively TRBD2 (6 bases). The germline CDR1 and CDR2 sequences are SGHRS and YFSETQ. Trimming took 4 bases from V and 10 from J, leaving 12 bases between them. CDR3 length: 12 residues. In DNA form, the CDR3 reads TGCGCCAGCAGCCTAGTGGGGAGGGAGCAGTTCTTC. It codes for CASSLVGREQFF. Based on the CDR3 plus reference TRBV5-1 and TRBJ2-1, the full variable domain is KAGVTQTPRYLIKTRGQQVTLSCSPISGHRSVSWYQQTPGQGLQFLFEYFSETQRNKGNFPGRFSGRQFSNSRSEMNVSTLELGDSALYLCASSLVGREQFFGPGTRLTVL.

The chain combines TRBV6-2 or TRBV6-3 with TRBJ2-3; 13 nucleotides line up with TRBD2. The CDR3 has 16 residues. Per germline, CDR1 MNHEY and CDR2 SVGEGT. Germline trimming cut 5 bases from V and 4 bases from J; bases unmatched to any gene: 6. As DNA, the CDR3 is TGTGCCAGCAGTGGCCCGGGACTAGCGGGGCCAGATACGCAGTATTTT. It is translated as CASSGPGLAGPDTQYF.